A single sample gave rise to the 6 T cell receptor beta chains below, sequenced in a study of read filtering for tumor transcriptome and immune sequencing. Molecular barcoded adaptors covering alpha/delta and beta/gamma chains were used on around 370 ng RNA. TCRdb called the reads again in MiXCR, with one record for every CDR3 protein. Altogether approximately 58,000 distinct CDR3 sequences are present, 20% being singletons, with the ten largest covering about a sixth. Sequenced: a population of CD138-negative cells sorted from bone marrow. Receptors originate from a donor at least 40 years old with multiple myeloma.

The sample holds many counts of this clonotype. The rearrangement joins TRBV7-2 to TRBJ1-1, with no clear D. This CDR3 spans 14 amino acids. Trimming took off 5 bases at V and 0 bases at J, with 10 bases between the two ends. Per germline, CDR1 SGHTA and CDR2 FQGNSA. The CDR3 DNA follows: TGTGCCAGCAGCCCATCATTACTGAACACTGAAGCTTTCTTT. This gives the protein CASSPSLLNTEAFF.

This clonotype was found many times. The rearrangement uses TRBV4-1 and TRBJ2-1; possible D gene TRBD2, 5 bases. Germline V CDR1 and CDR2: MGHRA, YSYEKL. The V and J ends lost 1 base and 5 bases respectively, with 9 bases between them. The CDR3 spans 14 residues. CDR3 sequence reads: CASSQGGSHNEQFF. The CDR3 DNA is TGCGCCAGCAGCCAAGGAGGGTCCCACAATGAGCAGTTCTTC.

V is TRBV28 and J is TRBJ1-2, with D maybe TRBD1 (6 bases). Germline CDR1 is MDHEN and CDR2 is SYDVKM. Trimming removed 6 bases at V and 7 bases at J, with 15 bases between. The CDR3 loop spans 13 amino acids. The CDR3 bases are TGTGCCAGCAGCCAAAACACAGGGTTTGGCTACACCTTC. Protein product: CASSQNTGFGYTF.

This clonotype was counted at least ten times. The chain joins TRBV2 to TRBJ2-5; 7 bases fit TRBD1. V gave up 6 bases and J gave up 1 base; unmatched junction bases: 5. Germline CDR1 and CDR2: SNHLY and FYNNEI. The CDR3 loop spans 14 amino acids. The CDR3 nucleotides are TGTGCCAGCAGCCAACCAGGGGGCCAAGAGACCCAGTACTTC. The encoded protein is CASSQPGGQETQYF.

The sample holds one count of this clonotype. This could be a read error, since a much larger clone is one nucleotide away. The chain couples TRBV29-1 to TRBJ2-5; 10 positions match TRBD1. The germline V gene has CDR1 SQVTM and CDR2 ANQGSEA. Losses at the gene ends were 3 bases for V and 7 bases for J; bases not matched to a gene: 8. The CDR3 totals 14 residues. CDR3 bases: TGCAGCGTTGAGGGACAGGGGAAGGGAGGGACCCAGTACTTC. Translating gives CSVEGQGKGGTQYF.

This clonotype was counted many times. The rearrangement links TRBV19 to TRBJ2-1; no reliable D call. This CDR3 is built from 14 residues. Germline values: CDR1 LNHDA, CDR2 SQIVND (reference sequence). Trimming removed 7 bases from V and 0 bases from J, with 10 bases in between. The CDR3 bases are TGTGCCAGTACGGCGCAGAGCTCCTACAATGAGCAGTTCTTC. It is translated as CASTAQSSYNEQFF.